Below, one T cell receptor (beta chain) is given with its context. Trimming cost V 6 bases and J 3 bases; bases outside gene matches: 6. The CDR3 has 15 amino acids. Per the germline V gene, CDR1 is LNHDA and CDR2 is SQIVND (reference sequence). This specimen comes from a study of shared clonotypes between healthy human individuals. Overall study: Three plates were used per donor for CD4 naive, three for CD4 memory, two for CD8 naive and one for CD8 memory.

Some clones are missing from TCRdb's copy, which holds only in-frame ones; the method was immunoSEQ multiplex PCR. The data contain about 600,000 clones, about 97% of them seen just once; the ten biggest clones take up roughly 0.05%. Naive CD45RA+ and memory CD45RA-negative subsets were split from CD4+ cells. The sequenced sample consisted of naive CD4+ T cells sorted from blood. Sample subset: CD45RA+ positively selected. The chain is built from TRBV19 and TRBJ2-7, with 12 positions matching TRBD2. The sequence derives from a woman in her thirties in good health. CDR3 nucleotides: TGTGCCAGTAGAGACGGACTAGCGGGAAGCTACGAGCAGTACTTC. Its protein is CASRDGLAGSYEQYF.